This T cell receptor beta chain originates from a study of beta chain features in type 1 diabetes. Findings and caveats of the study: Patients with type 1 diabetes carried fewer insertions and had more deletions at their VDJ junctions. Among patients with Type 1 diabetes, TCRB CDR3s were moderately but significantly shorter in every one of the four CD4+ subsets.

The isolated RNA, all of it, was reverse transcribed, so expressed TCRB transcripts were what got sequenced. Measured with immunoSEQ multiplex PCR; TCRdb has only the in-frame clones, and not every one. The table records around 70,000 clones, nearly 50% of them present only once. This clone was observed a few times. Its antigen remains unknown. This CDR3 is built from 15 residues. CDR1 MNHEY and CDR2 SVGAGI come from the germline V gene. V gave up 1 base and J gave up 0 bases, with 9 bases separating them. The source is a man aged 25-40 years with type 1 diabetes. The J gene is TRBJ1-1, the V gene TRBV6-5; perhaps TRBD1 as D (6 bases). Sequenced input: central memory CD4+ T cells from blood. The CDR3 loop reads CASSYLGALNTEAFF. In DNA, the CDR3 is TGTGCCAGCAGTTACTTGGGGGCCTTGAACACTGAAGCTTTCTTT.